The clone carrying this T cell receptor beta chain was observed a few times. The target antigen is unknown. Genomic DNA acted as the template from which TCR beta VDJ combination and CDR3 sequence profiling were carried out. A single record per CDR3 protein comes from TCRdb applying MiXCR to the reads. The sample has 150,000 to 200,000 distinct CDR3 sequences, 64% seen once. The sample is drawn from a study of CD8+CD57+ T cells in acquired aplastic anemia. Study-level information: Sorting CD4+ and CD8+ cells gave DNA averaging roughly 3.2 ug.

General study points: Approximately 30 was the count of CD8+ CDR3 sequences that patients shared with controls.

This TCR derives from a human donor with severe aplastic anemia or a healthy control (not recorded which). The sample was sorted CD4+, CD8+, or CD8+CD57+ T cells (not recorded which) from PBMCs.

DNA for the CDR3: TGTGCCAGCAGCTTAACAGCTAACTATGGCTACACCTTC. This sequence encodes CASSLTANYGYTF. The V and J genes are TRBV7-8 and TRBJ1-2; D not certain. Germline V gene data show CDR1 as SGHVS and CDR2 as FQNEAQ. Trimming took off 2 bases at V and 0 bases at J, with 4 bases between the two ends. The CDR3 is 13 residues long.